This T cell receptor beta chain was retrieved from a study of cytotoxic CD8 clonotypes in ibrutinib-treated CLL. Study in general: IGHV unmutated roughly 17; relapsed/refractory more than ten; treatment-naive over 14.

The study's findings and limits: Higher clonality was seen at ibrutinib response and a return toward baseline at progression. Circulating CD8+ T-cell counts were tracked by baseline clonality, which exceeded that of age-matched healthy donors. Rare overall, public clonotypes shrank or held steady under therapy.

Concerning this clone itself: The antigen is undetermined.

The V end lost 2 bases, the J end lost 1 base, and 8 bases lay between the germline ends. This CDR3 spans 13 amino acids. Germline V CDR1 and CDR2: SQVTM, ANQGSEA. TCRdb keeps only in-frame clones here, not all; method: immunoSEQ multiplex PCR. The repertoire holds about 50,000 clones, with roughly three fifths as singletons. The chain uses TRBV29-1 and TRBJ1-1; D remains unclear. The sample was PBMCs, taken after 24 months of ibrutinib treatment. This receptor was taken from a human donor with chronic lymphocytic leukemia. The CDR3 coding sequence is TGCAGCGTTGAAAGATTAGAGAACACTGAAGCTTTCTTT. This gives the protein CSVERLENTEAFF.